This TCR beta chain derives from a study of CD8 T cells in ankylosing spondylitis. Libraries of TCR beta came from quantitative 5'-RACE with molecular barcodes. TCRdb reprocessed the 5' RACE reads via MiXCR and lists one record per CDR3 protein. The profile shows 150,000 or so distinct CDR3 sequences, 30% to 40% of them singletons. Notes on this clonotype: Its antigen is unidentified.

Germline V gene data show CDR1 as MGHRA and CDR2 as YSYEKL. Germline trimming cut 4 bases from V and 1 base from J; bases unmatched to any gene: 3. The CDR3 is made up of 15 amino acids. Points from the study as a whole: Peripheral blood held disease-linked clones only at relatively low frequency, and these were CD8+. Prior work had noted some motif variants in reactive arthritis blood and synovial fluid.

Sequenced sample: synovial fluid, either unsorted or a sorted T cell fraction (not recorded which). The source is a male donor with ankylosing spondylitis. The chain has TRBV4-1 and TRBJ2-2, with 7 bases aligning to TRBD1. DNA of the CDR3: TGCGCCAGCAGCCGGACAGGAGAGAACACCGGGGAGCTGTTTTTT. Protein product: CASSRTGENTGELFF.